The 22 T cell receptor beta chains reported below all come from one sample, sequenced in a study of Ad26.COV2.S vaccination and SARS-CoV-2 variants. Libraries were prepared by immunoSEQ multiplex PCR; TCRdb keeps only in-frame clonotypes and omits some of them. The sample has about 350,000 clones; around nine tenths are singletons. Treatment in this sample: around 19 received Ad26.COV2.S at low or high dose, single or two shots; about 5 received placebo; per-sample allocation not given. Sampling occurred on day 63 after the first vaccine or placebo injection. Specimen: peripheral blood, collected in a trial of Ad26.COV2.S vaccine versus placebo. These TCRs come from a person between 18 and 59 years old who received the Ad26.COV2.S COVID-19 vaccine or a placebo.

The chain recombines TRBV7-2 with TRBJ2-5; 8 nucleotides line up with TRBD1. The CDR3 loop spans 14 amino acids. Trimming at V came to 3 bases and at J to 1 base, leaving 1 base not matched to a gene. Germline-derived CDR1 and CDR2 are SGHTA and FQGNSA. CDR3 sequence (DNA): TGTGCCAGCAGCTTCGGACAGGGCCAAGAGACCCAGTACTTC. Translating gives CASSFGQGQETQYF.

The chain couples TRBV2 to TRBJ2-4; 10 bases are a match to TRBD1. This CDR3 is 18 amino acids long. Trimming cost V 6 bases and J 1 base; bases outside gene matches: 12. Per germline, CDR1 SNHLY and CDR2 FYNNEI. In nucleotides, the CDR3 is TGTGCCAGCAGCGCCGGGACAGGGGATATGTTGGCCAAAAACATTCAGTACTTC. Protein: CASSAGTGDMLAKNIQYF. Full variable domain (outside the CDR3, taken from reference TRBV2 and TRBJ2-4): EPEVTQTPSHQVTQMGQEVILRCVPISNHLYFYWYRQILGQKVEFLVSFYNNEISEKSEIFDDQFSVERPDGSNFTLKIRSTKLEDSAMYFCASSAGTGDMLAKNIQYFGAGTRLSVL.

The CDR3 is CASSPSLNNSPLHF. The CDR3 DNA reads TGCGCCAGCAGCCCCTCATTAAATAATTCACCCCTCCACTTT. The rearrangement joins TRBV5-1 to TRBJ1-6; no definite D call. The CDR3 contains 14 residues. The germline gives CDR1 SGHRS, CDR2 YFSETQ. V was cut by 4 bases and J by 5 bases, with 10 bases left in between.

This clone was seen a few times. This chain connects TRBV4-3 to TRBJ1-6, with D unclear. Germline V gives CDR1 LGHNA, CDR2 YSLEER. The CDR3 has 17 residues. V was shortened by 1 base and J by 0 bases, with 10 bases between the two germline ends. CDR3 in amino acids: CASSQAQAISYNSPLHF. In DNA, the CDR3 is TGCGCCAGCAGCCAAGCTCAGGCGATCTCCTATAATTCACCCCTCCACTTT.

The gene calls are TRBV7-8 and TRBJ1-1; no clear D. This CDR3 has 17 residues. Germline V CDR1 and CDR2: SGHVS, FQNEAQ. V was pared by 5 bases and J by 0 bases, with 19 bases between. The CDR3 sequence: CASSPGGGQLVNTEAFF. The CDR3 coding sequence is TGTGCCAGCAGCCCAGGTGGCGGGCAACTTGTGAACACTGAAGCTTTCTTT.

This clone was seen a handful of times. This rearrangement joins TRBV18 to TRBJ1-1; 7 nucleotides match TRBD1. CDR3 size: 14 residues. V trimming: 4 bases; J trimming: 1 base; junction bases outside the gene matches: 3. The V gene's germline CDR1 is KGHSH and CDR2 LQKENI. CDR3 amino acids: CASSQGAANTEAFF. In DNA form, the CDR3 reads TGTGCCAGCTCACAGGGGGCGGCGAACACTGAAGCTTTCTTT.

The rearrangement links TRBV12-3 or TRBV12-4 to TRBJ2-2; D not resolved. CDR3 size: 11 residues. V lost 7 bases and J lost 3, with 3 bases in between. The CDR3 loop is CASTDTGELFF. CDR3 sequence (DNA): TGTGCCAGCACTGACACCGGGGAGCTGTTTTTT.

This clone was detected only once. This sequence joins TRBV6-2 or TRBV6-3 and TRBJ2-1; 11 nucleotides match TRBD2. The CDR3 runs to 15 residues. The V gene's germline CDR1 is MNHEY and CDR2 SVGEGT. J lost 9 bases, V lost 2 bases, and 6 bases had no gene match. The CDR3 DNA reads as TGTGCCAGCAGTTACCTAGCGGGGGGCCAAAGTGAGCAGTTCTTC. Translating it yields CASSYLAGGQSEQFF.

The chain carries TRBV2 and TRBJ2-7; tentative D call: TRBD2 (5 bases). Germline-derived CDR1 and CDR2 are SNHLY and FYNNEI. CDR3 size: 12 residues. Between the trimmed V and J ends, which lost 7 bases and 4 bases, there was a span of 11 bases. The CDR3 DNA sequence: TGTGCCAGCAAGGACTTCAAGTACGAGCAGTACTTC. This codes for CASKDFKYEQYF.

This clone was detected once. The chain is built from TRBV19 and TRBJ2-3, with no clear D. From germline, CDR1 is LNHDA and CDR2 SQIVND (reference sequence). The CDR3 spans 11 residues. Trimming left V 6 bases short and J 5 bases short, with 6 bases between. CDR3 sequence: CASRQGDTQYF. CDR3 nucleotide sequence: TGTGCCAGTAGGCAAGGAGATACGCAGTATTTT.

This clone was detected a few times. This chain joins TRBV4-1 and TRBJ1-2; D perhaps matches TRBD1 (6 bases). Germline CDR1 reads MGHRA; CDR2 reads YSYEKL. CDR3 length equals 15 residues. The germline V and J ends were trimmed by 4 bases and 0 bases, with 12 bases remaining between them. This CDR3 is CASSPQQGTNYGYTF. CDR3 nucleotides: TGCGCCAGCAGCCCCCAACAGGGAACTAACTATGGCTACACCTTC.

V and J are TRBV30 and TRBJ1-3; D gene uncertain. The CDR3 contains 14 residues. Germline assignment: CDR1 GTSNPN and CDR2 SVGIG (reference sequence). V lost 2 bases, J lost 0 bases, and 8 bases lay in between. The chain's CDR3 is CAWSLAVSGNTIYF. CDR3 nucleotide sequence: TGTGCCTGGAGTTTGGCAGTCTCTGGAAACACCATATATTTT. The variable domain in full, with the rest retrieved from reference TRBV30 and TRBJ1-3, is SQTIHQWPATLVQPVGSPLSLECTVEGTSNPNLYWYRQAAGRGLQLLFYSVGIGQISSEVPQNLSASRPQDRQFILSSKKLLLSDSGFYLCAWSLAVSGNTIYFGEGSWLTVV.

V usage is TRBV11-2 and J usage is TRBJ2-7; 9 bases are a match to TRBD1. Germline V lookup: CDR1 SGHAT, CDR2 FQNNGV. The length of the CDR3 is 18 residues. J lost 6 bases, V lost 1 base, and 16 bases had no gene match. In DNA, the CDR3 is TGTGCCAGCAGCTTAGCGGTTGTGGGTGGGACAGGGAGGATCGAGCAGTACTTC. Residues: CASSLAVVGGTGRIEQYF.

This chain uses TRBV7-2 with TRBJ2-1, with a weak D call TRBD1 (5 bases). Germline lookup yields CDR1 SGHTA and CDR2 FQGNSA. V gave up 5 bases and J gave up 5 bases, with 16 bases separating them. The CDR3 covers 15 residues. The chain's CDR3 is CASSRPGLLDNEQFF. CDR3 DNA: TGTGCCAGCAGCCGTCCAGGGCTTTTGGACAATGAGCAGTTCTTC.

CDR3 amino acids: CASNYESGGDTQYF. The CDR3 DNA follows: TGTGCCAGCAACTATGAGAGCGGGGGAGATACGCAGTATTTT. The chain recombines TRBV9 with TRBJ2-3; 8 bases are a match to TRBD2. Per germline, CDR1 SGDLS and CDR2 YYNGEE. With 6 bases clipped from V and 5 bases from J, the junction kept 8 bases outside the gene matches. CDR3 length: 14 amino acids. The full variable domain, rest sourced from reference TRBV9 and TRBJ2-3, is DSGVTQTPKHLITATGQRVTLRCSPRSGDLSVYWYQQSLDQGLQFLIQYYNGEERAKGNILERFSAQQFPDLHSELNLSSLELGDSALYFCASNYESGGDTQYFGPGTRLTVL.

The chain recombines TRBV19 with TRBJ2-1; D is perhaps TRBD1 or TRBD2 (7 bases each). The ends were cut back, 7 bases at V and 7 bases at J, with 14 bases in the middle. Germline V gene lookup returns CDR1 LNHDA and CDR2 SQIVND (reference sequence). The CDR3 covers 13 residues. CDR3 DNA sequence: TGTGCCAGTATCCCAGGGGGGGGAAATGAGCAGTTCTTC. Translated, it gives CASIPGGGNEQFF.

This sequence joins TRBV29-1 and TRBJ1-4; D might be TRBD1 (5 bases). In germline, CDR1 is SQVTM, CDR2 ANQGSEA. The CDR3 loop spans 13 amino acids. V shed 0 bases and J shed 7 bases, with 9 bases lying between them. CDR3 sequence: CSVEDGTSEKLFF. The DNA of the CDR3 is TGCAGCGTTGAAGATGGGACGTCTGAAAAACTGTTTTTT.

The CDR3 protein is CASSRTSVYSYNEQFF. The CDR3 coding sequence is TGTGCCAGCAGCCGGACTAGCGTGTACTCCTACAATGAGCAGTTCTTC. V is TRBV7-9 and J is TRBJ2-1; TRBD2 aligns across 9 bases. Germline CDR1 SEHNR, CDR2 FQNEAQ (reference sequence). The CDR3 length is 16 residues. The V and J ends lost 5 bases and 0 bases, in that order; junction bases with no gene match: 5.

J is TRBJ1-1 and V is TRBV6-5, with D possibly TRBD1 on 6 matching bases. This CDR3 contains 15 residues. CDR1 is MNHEY and CDR2 is SVGAGI in the germline V gene. The ends were cut back, 6 bases at V and 1 base at J, with 15 bases in the middle. CDR3 loop: CASSPGHPGNTEAFF. For the CDR3, the DNA is TGTGCCAGCAGCCCGGGACACCCTGGGAACACTGAAGCTTTCTTT.

The CDR3 loop reads CASSLGGLHGDEQFF. In DNA form, the CDR3 reads TGTGCCAGCAGCTTAGGGGGTCTCCACGGGGATGAGCAGTTCTTC. The chain uses TRBV7-2 and TRBJ2-1; D might be TRBD2 (5 bases). V lost 1 base and J lost 8, with 15 bases in between. This CDR3 comprises 15 residues. Per germline, CDR1 SGHTA and CDR2 FQGNSA.

V gene TRBV5-6 combines with J gene TRBJ2-3; tentative D call: TRBD2 (6 bases). The CDR3 loop spans 14 amino acids. Germline V gene sequence: CDR1 SGHDT, CDR2 YYEEEE. V lost 0 bases to trimming and J lost 6 bases, with 11 bases between them. The CDR3 spells CASSLGDREDTQYF. CDR3 sequence (DNA): TGTGCCAGCAGCTTGGGGGACCGGGAGGATACGCAGTATTTT.

Worth noting for this clone: The same CDR3 arises from other DNA sequences in this sample as well. The gene calls are TRBV18 and TRBJ2-2; no firm D call. Germline-derived CDR1 and CDR2 are KGHSH and LQKENI. The CDR3 sequence is 14 residues long. Trimming removed 0 bases at V and 3 bases at J, with 5 bases between. The CDR3 DNA is TGTGCCAGCTCACCACCGAGTGACACCGGGGAGCTGTTTTTT. It specifies CASSPPSDTGELFF. Variable domain in full (rest from reference TRBV18 and TRBJ2-2): NAGVMQNPRHLVRRRGQEARLRCSPMKGHSHVYWYRQLPEEGLKFMVYLQKENIIDESGMPKERFSAEFPKEGPSILRIQQVVRGDSAAYFCASSPPSDTGELFFGEGSRLTVL.